These T cell receptor beta chains were read from a single sample in a study of blood T cell repertoires in COVID-19. Profiling relied on immunoSEQ multiplex PCR, and the TCRdb table lists in-frame clones only, not all of them. This sample yields about 270,000 clones, of which approximately 86% are seen a single time; over 8% belongs to the top ten. The source material was peripheral blood. The receptors here all came from a man between 35 and 55 years old with active or convalescent COVID-19. CDR3s include the opening cysteine and the closing phenylalanine or tryptophan. A D gene is named only where the DNA matches it firmly. Only some rows state a clone size, as once, few, many or a class for expanded clones.

TRBJ2-7,.,TRBV7-6,TRBD1,CASSAGTAYEQYF,TGTGCCAGCAGCGCAGGGACAGCGTACGAGCAGTACTTC
TRBJ2-2,few,TRBV9,TRBD1,CASSDGQGPGGELFF,TGTGCCAGCAGCGATGGACAGGGTCCCGGCGGGGAGCTGTTTTTT
TRBJ2-4,.,TRBV10-2,TRBD1,CASSGDRGNIQYF,TGCGCCAGCTCGGGGGACAGGGGAAACATTCAGTACTTC
TRBJ1-5,.,TRBV30,.,CAWSQMPGVEGNQPQHF,TGTGCCTGGAGTCAGATGCCCGGGGTGGAAGGCAATCAGCCCCAGCATTTT
TRBJ2-3,.,TRBV7-9,.,CASSQSGDTQYF,TGTGCCAGCAGCCAATCCGGGGATACGCAGTATTTT
TRBJ2-3,few,TRBV5-4,TRBD1,CASSLGTGGTDTQYF,TGTGCCAGCAGCTTGGGGACAGGCGGAACAGATACGCAGTATTTT
TRBJ2-7,.,TRBV29-1,TRBD1,CSVAGQGLHEQYF,TGCAGCGTTGCTGGACAGGGGTTACACGAGCAGTACTTC
TRBJ2-7,.,TRBV3-1/TRBV3-2,TRBD2,CASSPNSLLAGLYF,TGTGCCAGCAGCCCAAACTCCTTACTAGCGGGATTGTACTTC
TRBJ2-2,.,TRBV7-9,.,CASSFGGAGTGELFF,TGTGCCAGCAGCTTTGGAGGGGCAGGGACCGGGGAGCTGTTTTTT
TRBJ2-3,.,TRBV27,TRBD2,CASSFRGGHTDTQYF,TGTGCCAGCAGTTTCCGGGGGGGCCACACAGATACGCAGTATTTT
TRBJ2-3,.,TRBV27,TRBD1,CASSPYRGDTQYF,TGTGCCAGCAGTCCCTACAGGGGCGATACGCAGTATTTT
TRBJ2-4,once,TRBV15,TRBD1,CATSKGDRGLAKNIQYF,TGTGCCACCAGCAAGGGGGACAGGGGGCTGGCCAAAAACATTCAGTACTTC
TRBJ2-1,.,TRBV6-5,.,CASSAELSSYNEQFF,TGTGCCAGCAGCGCTGAACTAAGCTCCTACAATGAGCAGTTCTTC
TRBJ2-4,.,TRBV11-2,TRBD2,CASSSTSGRAGQDIQYF,TGTGCCAGCAGCTCGACTAGCGGGAGGGCCGGTCAAGACATTCAGTACTTC
TRBJ1-3,.,TRBV21-1,.,CASSTGGAGSGNTIYF,TGTGCCAGCAGCACAGGGGGCGCCGGCTCTGGAAACACCATATATTTT
TRBJ1-2,.,TRBV13,.,CASSFRTETWAKGYTF,TGTGCCAGCAGCTTCCGGACAGAGACGTGGGCGAAGGGCTACACCTTC
TRBJ2-1,.,TRBV2,.,CASSEGPRDEQFF,TGTGCCAGCAGTGAAGGTCCGCGAGATGAGCAGTTCTTC
TRBJ1-2,once,TRBV6-1,.,CATGGEAPHGYTF,TGTGCCACCGGGGGGGAGGCCCCCCATGGCTACACCTTC
TRBJ2-7,.,TRBV6-5,.,CASSRSGAYEQYF,TGTGCCAGCAGTCGCTCAGGGGCGTACGAGCAGTACTTC
TRBJ1-5,.,TRBV2,.,CASSASGWSQPQHF,TGTGCCAGCAGTGCATCAGGATGGTCCCAGCCCCAGCATTTT
TRBJ2-3,.,TRBV7-9,TRBD2,CASTLGLAGGTDTQYF,TGTGCCAGCACCTTGGGACTAGCGGGAGGAACAGATACGCAGTATTTT
TRBJ1-6,.,TRBV12-3/TRBV12-4,.,CASSGQNSPLHF,TGTGCCAGCAGTGGTCAGAATTCACCCCTCCACTTT
TRBJ2-7,.,TRBV5-1,TRBD1,CASSKDPGQGPKYHSYEQYF,TGCGCCAGCAGCAAGGATCCCGGACAGGGGCCCAAATACCACTCCTACGAGCAGTACTTC
TRBJ2-2,.,TRBV5-4,.,CASSLTRNTGELFF,TGTGCCAGCAGCTTGACGAGGAACACCGGGGAGCTGTTTTTT
TRBJ1-1,.,TRBV5-6,TRBD1,CASSWDREGEAFF,TGTGCCAGCAGCTGGGACAGGGAAGGGGAAGCTTTCTTT
TRBJ2-5,.,TRBV11-3,TRBD2,CASSPGLGRERETQYF,TGTGCCAGCAGCCCCGGACTAGGGAGGGAGCGAGAGACCCAGTACTTC
TRBJ2-7,once,TRBV7-2,.,CASRPYMGRFSYEQYF,TGTGCCAGCAGGCCCTACATGGGCAGGTTTTCCTACGAGCAGTACTTC
TRBJ2-1,.,TRBV5-4,TRBD2,CASSGSGSSYNEQFF,TGTGCCAGCAGCGGTAGCGGGAGCTCCTACAATGAGCAGTTCTTC
TRBJ2-2,.,TRBV10-2,TRBD1,CASSENRDRGLTGELFF,TGCGCCAGCAGTGAGAACCGGGACAGGGGGCTCACCGGGGAGCTGTTTTTT
TRBJ2-7,.,TRBV3-1/TRBV3-2,TRBD1,CASSSNRGPDYEQYF,TGTGCCAGCAGTTCGAACAGGGGTCCTGACTACGAGCAGTACTTC
TRBJ2-4,.,TRBV2,.,CASSLQGHSKNIQYF,TGTGCCAGCAGTTTACAGGGACACTCCAAAAACATTCAGTACTTC
TRBJ2-3,once,TRBV15,TRBD2,CATSRELAGDTQYF,TGTGCCACCAGCAGAGAACTAGCGGGAGATACGCAGTATTTT
TRBJ2-7,.,TRBV19,TRBD1,CASSISHRGSHEQYF,TGTGCCAGTAGTATATCGCACAGGGGGTCGCACGAGCAGTACTTC
TRBJ1-1,.,TRBV27,TRBD1,CASSLGTGWDTEAFF,TGTGCCAGCAGTTTAGGGACAGGGTGGGACACTGAAGCTTTCTTT
TRBJ1-5,.,TRBV2,.,CASSEVQVGNQPQHF,TGTGCCAGCAGTGAGGTTCAGGTGGGCAATCAGCCCCAGCATTTT
TRBJ1-3,.,TRBV6-5,TRBD1,CASSLDRERNTIYF,TGTGCCAGCAGTCTGGACAGGGAAAGGAACACCATATATTTT
TRBJ2-5,.,TRBV5-1,.,CASSPAQTGETQYF,TGCGCCAGCAGCCCTGCCCAAACGGGAGAGACCCAGTACTTC